This T cell receptor (beta chain) stems from a study of shared clonotypes between healthy human individuals (dated by TCRdb to 2018 to 2020). Regarding the research as a whole: Three men and two women, aged 18 to 49 years, made up the cohort. For each donor, three plates each were used for CD4 naive and CD4 memory, two plates were used for CD8 naive, and one plate was used for CD8 memory. To estimate repertoire size and how much clonotype sharing occurs between individuals, the study deeply sequenced the blood TCR repertoires of several healthy adults. To increase sequencing depth and limit assay-specific biases, TCR repertoire library preparation and sequencing were carried out by different laboratories using diverse techniques. Each donor's leukapheresis produced roughly between about 0.8 and 10 billion PBMCs. The full study reports these points: Sharing across four donors was observed for around 4.8% of naive CD4, over 3% of naive CD8, roughly 2.3% of memory CD4, and about 0.38% of memory CD8 clonotypes. The small number of donors limited the genetic and exposure-history diversity represented. Pairwise subsampling led to the expectation that sequencing depth would affect the degree of clonotype sharing among donors. Larger estimated clonotype richness was generally found for naive subsets than for memory subsets. Clonotypes shared by all four sorted-subset donors showed higher generation probabilities than non-shared clonotypes. Incomplete sequencing was indicated by rarefaction of sorted-subset datasets, despite the large sequencing depth. Sampling was restricted to blood, and TCR repertoires in tissue are likely to differ from TCR repertoires in blood.

Using the deep immunoSEQ assay, TCR CDR3 regions were amplified from genomic DNA by multiplex PCR. For each cell subset, the extracted genomic DNA was distributed evenly across all wells of several immunoSEQ 96-well plates, and each plate served as one replicate. For sorted subsets, approximately 190 ng genomic DNA, equal to tens of thousands of T cell genomes, was loaded into each replicate PCR. The purified libraries were quantified using a Qubit 3.0 fluorometer, sized with a Bioanalyzer 2100, and then quantified again using the KAPA Library Quantification kit. Each immunoSEQ 96-well plate was sequenced on its own single-read 150-cycle Illumina NextSeq 550 flow cell. The paper's processing steps were these. The immunoSEQ output contained only junctional sequences without quality scores, so filtering could not match that applied to full-length reads. To assign V/J genes and CDR3, sequences were annotated using PyIR, a Python wrapper for IgBLAST v1.9, with IMGT germline references. Reads with weak V/J assignments (E-value above 1e-6), missing CDR3, stop codons, out-of-frame junctions, or ambiguous translated residues were removed. V3J clonotypes were defined as sequences sharing an identical inferred V gene, J gene, and CDR3 amino acid sequence. The percentage overlap between two repertoires was calculated by dividing the number of shared unique clonotypes by the size of the smaller repertoire. Repertoire richness was assessed with RTK rarefaction, the Chao1 estimator, and Recon v2.1 estimates of unobserved clonotypes. Generation probabilities for all TCRbeta clonotypes obtained by the gDNA method from a handful of donors were computed using OLGA. Entries here come from immuneACCESS through TCRdb and include only in-frame sequences with V and J called. Some clones fail to appear in such tables; in the studies checked, an unresolved V gene covers under half of the shortfall, and the cause of the remainder is unknown. V and J calls and clone size are as listed in that table; D and trimming were resolved from the DNA. The table for this sample lists millions of clones; 85% to 95% of them were counted only once. The top ten clonotypes cover approximately 1.2% of the sample.

Comment on this clone: It has no known antigen specificity. No quality values exist for individual bases; no much larger clone is one base distant.

For the CD8 naive samples, CD45RO-negative cells were positively selected for CCR7, yielding a CD45RA+CCR7+ population from which TemRA cells were excluded. The donors were healthy, HIV-negative adults who had no recently reported acute infections or vaccinations. All donors were Caucasian adults living in Nashville, Tennessee, USA. Blood was obtained by leukapheresis, after which PBMCs were separated by Ficoll-Histopaque density gradient centrifugation and cryopreserved in liquid nitrogen vapor phase. Purity and quantity of every magnetically sorted T cell population were checked by analytical flow cytometry. From each sorted fraction, genomic DNA was isolated and quantified by UV absorbance on a Nanodrop 2000c. The V end loses 3 bases and the J end loses 1 base, and a stretch of 6 bases separates them. The CDR3 contains 13 residues, cysteine and phenylalanine counted. Left in the record is the CDR3 DNA by itself, 39 bases read in frame from the first base. The germline V gene (reference sequence) provides CDR1 LNHNV and CDR2 YYDKDF.

The TCR sequence derives from a man between 18 and 29 years old in good health. This chain is built from TRBV15 and TRBJ1-1, with no D gene named confidently. The sequenced material came from naive CD8+ T cells sorted from blood. In the paper's terms, the cell subset or site label means: CD45RA+CCR7+. CDR3 sequence: CATSSGQNTEAFF. The DNA reads as follows: TGTGCCACCAGCAGCGGGCAGAACACTGAAGCTTTCTTT.